This TCR beta chain was sequenced during a study of regulatory T cells in long-lasting Graves disease. Study at large: Persistent cases were those of Graves' disease that involved over 5 years of antithyroid drugs with positive TSH receptor antibodies.

Points from the study as a whole: Persistent patients shared more public clonotypes (2,741) than new patients (more than 900).

Construction of the TCR beta libraries employed iRepertoire HTBI primers in conjunction with Arm-PCR of CDR3 regions. TCRdb independently ran MiXCR on the multiplex PCR reads; one entry per CDR3 protein. The sample records roughly 360,000 distinct CDR3 sequences, 23% being singletons. About this clonotype itself: The target antigen is unknown.

The time point here: persistent/refractory GD, antithyroid drugs over 5 years with positive TRAb. With RNA extracted from PBMCs as input, the TCR library was made. This TCR was recovered from a woman aged 40 to 50 with Graves disease. Source: peripheral blood mononuclear cells (PBMCs), taken when the disease was refractory, from a patient treated with antithyroid drugs.

This CDR3 reads CASSYGTGRWETQYF. As DNA, the CDR3 is TGTGCCAGCAGCTACGGGACAGGGAGATGGGAGACCCAGTACTTC. This sequence joins TRBV7-3 and TRBJ2-5; TRBD1 aligns across 9 bases. The CDR3 totals 15 residues. Germline CDR1 and CDR2: SGHTA and FQGTGA. V gave up 4 bases and J gave up 5 bases; unmatched junction bases: 8.